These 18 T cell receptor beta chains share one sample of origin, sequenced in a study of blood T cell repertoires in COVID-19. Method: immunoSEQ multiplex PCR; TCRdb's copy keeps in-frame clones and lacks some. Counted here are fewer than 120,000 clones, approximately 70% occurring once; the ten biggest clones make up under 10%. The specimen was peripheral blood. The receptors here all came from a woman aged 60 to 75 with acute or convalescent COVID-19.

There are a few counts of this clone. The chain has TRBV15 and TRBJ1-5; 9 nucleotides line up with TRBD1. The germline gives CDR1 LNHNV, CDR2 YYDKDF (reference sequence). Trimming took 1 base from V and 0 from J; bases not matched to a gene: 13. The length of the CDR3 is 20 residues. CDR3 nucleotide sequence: TGTGCCACCAGCAGAGGTATGGGTCACGGACAGGGGTATAGCAATCAGCCCCAGCATTTT. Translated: CATSRGMGHGQGYSNQPQHF.

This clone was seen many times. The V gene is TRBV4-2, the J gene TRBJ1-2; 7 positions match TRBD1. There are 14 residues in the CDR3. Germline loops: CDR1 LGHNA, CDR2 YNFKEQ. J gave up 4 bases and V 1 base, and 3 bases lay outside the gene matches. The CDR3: CASSQGGQVYGYTF. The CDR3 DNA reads TGTGCCAGCAGCCAAGGTGGACAGGTCTATGGCTACACCTTC.

The DNA for the CDR3 is TGTGCCACCAGCAGAGGGTCACAGGAGTGGCTTTATGGCTACACCTTC. Amino acid sequence: CATSRGSQEWLYGYTF. The chain has TRBV15 and TRBJ1-2, with D possibly being TRBD1 (5 bases). Trimming pared 1 base from V and 5 bases from J, leaving 17 bases between. The CDR3 is made up of 16 amino acids. CDR1 is LNHNV, CDR2 YYDKDF, per germline (reference sequence).

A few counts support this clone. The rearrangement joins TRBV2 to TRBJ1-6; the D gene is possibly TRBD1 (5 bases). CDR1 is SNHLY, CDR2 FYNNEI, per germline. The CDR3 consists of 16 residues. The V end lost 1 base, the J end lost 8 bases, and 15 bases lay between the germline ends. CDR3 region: CASSEGWGGRHSPLHF. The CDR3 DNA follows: TGTGCCAGCAGTGAAGGTTGGGGGGGACGGCATTCACCCCTCCACTTT.

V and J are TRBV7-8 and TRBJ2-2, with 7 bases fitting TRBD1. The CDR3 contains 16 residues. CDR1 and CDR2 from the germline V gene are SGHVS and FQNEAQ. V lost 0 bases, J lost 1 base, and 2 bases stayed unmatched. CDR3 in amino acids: CASSLAAGGNTGELFF. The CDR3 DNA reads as TGTGCCAGCAGCTTAGCGGCAGGGGGGAACACCGGGGAGCTGTTTTTT.

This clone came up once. In DNA form, the CDR3 reads TGTGCCAGTCGAGACAGGGAAGGGGGCGGCTATGGCTACACCTTC. Translating it yields CASRDREGGGYGYTF. The chain couples TRBV6-6 to TRBJ1-2, with TRBD1 identical over 7 bases. CDR3 length: 15 residues. The J segment lost 4 bases and the V segment lost 9 bases, leaving 14 bases of the junction unmatched. CDR1 is MNHNY and CDR2 is SVGAGI in the germline V gene (reference sequence).

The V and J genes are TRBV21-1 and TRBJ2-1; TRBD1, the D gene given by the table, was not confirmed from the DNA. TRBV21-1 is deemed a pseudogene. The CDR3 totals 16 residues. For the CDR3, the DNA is TGTGCCAGCAGCAAGGACAGGGTAATCTCCTACAATGAGCAGTTCTTC. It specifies CASSKDRVISYNEQFF.

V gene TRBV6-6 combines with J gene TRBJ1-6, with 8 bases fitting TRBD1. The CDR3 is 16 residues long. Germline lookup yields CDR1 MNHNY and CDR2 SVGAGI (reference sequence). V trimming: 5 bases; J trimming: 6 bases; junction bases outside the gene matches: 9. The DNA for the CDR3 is TGTGCCAGCAGTCGCTCGGGACAGGAGATTAATTCACCCCTCCACTTT. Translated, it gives CASSRSGQEINSPLHF.

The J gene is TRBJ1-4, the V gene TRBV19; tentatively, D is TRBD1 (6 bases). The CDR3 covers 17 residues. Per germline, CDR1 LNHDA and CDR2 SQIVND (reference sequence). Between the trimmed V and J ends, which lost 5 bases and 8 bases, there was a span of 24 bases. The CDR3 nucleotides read TGTGCCAGTAGTGTGAGGGACCTCGGGGGGCGCGGAGAAAAACTGTTTTTT. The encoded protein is CASSVRDLGGRGEKLFF.

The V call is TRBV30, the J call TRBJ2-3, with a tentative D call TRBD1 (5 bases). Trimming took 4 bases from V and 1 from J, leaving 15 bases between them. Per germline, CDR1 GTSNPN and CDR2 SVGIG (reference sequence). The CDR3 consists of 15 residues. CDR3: CAWMVDSRGTDTQYF. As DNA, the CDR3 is TGTGCCTGGATGGTTGACAGTCGGGGCACAGATACGCAGTATTTT.

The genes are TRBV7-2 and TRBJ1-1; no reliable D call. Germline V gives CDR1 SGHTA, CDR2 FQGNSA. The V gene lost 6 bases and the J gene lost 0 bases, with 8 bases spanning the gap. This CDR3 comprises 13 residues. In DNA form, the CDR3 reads TGTGCCAGCAGGAGAGATTTGAACACTGAAGCTTTCTTT. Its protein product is CASRRDLNTEAFF.

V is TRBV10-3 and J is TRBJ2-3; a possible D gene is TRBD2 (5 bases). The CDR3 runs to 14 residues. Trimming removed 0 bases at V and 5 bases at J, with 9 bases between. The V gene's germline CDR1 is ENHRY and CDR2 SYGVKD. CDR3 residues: CAISESAGKDTQYF. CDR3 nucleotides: TGTGCCATCAGTGAGTCGGCGGGTAAAGATACGCAGTATTTT.

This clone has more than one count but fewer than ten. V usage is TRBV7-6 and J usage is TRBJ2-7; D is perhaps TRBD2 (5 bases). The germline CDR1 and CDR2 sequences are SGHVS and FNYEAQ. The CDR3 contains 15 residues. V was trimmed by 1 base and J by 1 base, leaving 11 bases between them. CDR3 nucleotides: TGTGCCAGCAGCTTAGGGGATAGCGAGTCCTACGAGCAGTACTTC. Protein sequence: CASSLGDSESYEQYF.

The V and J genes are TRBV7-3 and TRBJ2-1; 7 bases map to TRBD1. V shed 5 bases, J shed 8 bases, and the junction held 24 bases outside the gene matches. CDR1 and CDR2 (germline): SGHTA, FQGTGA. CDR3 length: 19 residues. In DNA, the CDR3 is TGTGCCAGCAGCCCCATCCCGGATATGAGACAGGGTATTTTCGATGAGCAGTTCTTC. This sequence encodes CASSPIPDMRQGIFDEQFF.

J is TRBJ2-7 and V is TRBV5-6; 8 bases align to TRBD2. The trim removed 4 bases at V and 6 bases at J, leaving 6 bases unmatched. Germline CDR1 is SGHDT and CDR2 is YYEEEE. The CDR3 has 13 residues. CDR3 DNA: TGTGCCAGCAGCCCCGGGGGGGACCGCGAGCAGTACTTC. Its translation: CASSPGGDREQYF. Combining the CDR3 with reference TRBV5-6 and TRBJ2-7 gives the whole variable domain DAGVTQSPTHLIKTRGQQVTLRCSPKSGHDTVSWYQQALGQGPQFIFQYYEEEERQRGNFPDRFSGHQFPNYSSELNVNALLLGDSALYLCASSPGGDREQYFGPGTRLTVT.

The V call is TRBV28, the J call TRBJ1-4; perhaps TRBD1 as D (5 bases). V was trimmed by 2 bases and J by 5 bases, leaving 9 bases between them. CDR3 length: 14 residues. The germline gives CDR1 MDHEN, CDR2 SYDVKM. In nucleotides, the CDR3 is TGTGCCAGCAGTTTAGGGGGACTCAATGAAAAACTGTTTTTT. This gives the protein CASSLGGLNEKLFF.

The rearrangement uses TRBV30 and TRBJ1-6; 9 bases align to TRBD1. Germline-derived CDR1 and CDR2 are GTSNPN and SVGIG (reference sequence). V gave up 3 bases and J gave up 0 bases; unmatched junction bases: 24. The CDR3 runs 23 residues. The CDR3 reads CAWRARATLDRGILGSYNSPLHF. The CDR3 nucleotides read TGTGCCTGGAGAGCTAGGGCGACCCTCGACAGGGGGATCCTGGGCTCCTATAATTCACCCCTCCACTTT.

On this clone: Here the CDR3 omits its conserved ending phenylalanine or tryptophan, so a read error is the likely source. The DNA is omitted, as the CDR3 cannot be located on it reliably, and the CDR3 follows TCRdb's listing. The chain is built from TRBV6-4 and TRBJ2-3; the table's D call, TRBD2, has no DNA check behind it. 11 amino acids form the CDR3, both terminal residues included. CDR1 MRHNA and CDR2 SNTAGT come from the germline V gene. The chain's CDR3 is CASSSAGGIPT.